The rows below give T cell receptor beta chains drawn from one sample of a study of T cells after yellow fever vaccination. TCRdb used MiXCR to reprocess the 5' RACE reads, holding one entry per CDR3 protein. The sample yields about 68,000 distinct CDR3 sequences, less than 8.5% seen once. The specimen was CD8+ T cells sorted from PBMCs, collected roughly 46 days after the first yellow fever vaccination. These receptor sequences come from a man aged 18 to 30 who received the YFV17D yellow fever vaccine. CDR3s include the opening cysteine and the closing phenylalanine or tryptophan. The order of the fields is clone size, D gene, J gene, V gene, CDR3 DNA, CDR3 protein. A D gene is named only where the DNA matches it firmly. Clone size is not always given. Where it is, it says once, few, many or a class for expanded clones.

size: many; D: .; J: TRBJ2-1; V: TRBV12-3/TRBV12-4; DNA: TGTGCCAGCAGTTTAGGGCAGGACCTCTACAATGAGCAGTTCTTC; CDR3: CASSLGQDLYNEQFF
size: many; D: .; J: TRBJ1-6; V: TRBV4-2; DNA: TGTGCCAGCAGGGAGGCGGGTCTCGCATCACCCCTCCACTTT; CDR3: CASREAGLASPLHF
size: few; D: .; J: TRBJ2-1; V: TRBV4-1; DNA: TGCGCCAGCAGCCAAACTGTGGGGAATGAGCAGTTCTTC; CDR3: CASSQTVGNEQFF
size: few; D: TRBD1; J: TRBJ2-5; V: TRBV18; DNA: TGTGCCAGCTCACCCGGACAGGGACAAGAGACCCAGTACTTC; CDR3: CASSPGQGQETQYF
size: .; D: .; J: TRBJ1-1; V: TRBV7-8; DNA: TGTGCCAGCAACCCAGAGGCGGGACACCCGACCTTT; CDR3: CASNPEAGHPTF
size: many; D: .; J: TRBJ2-5; V: TRBV7-9; DNA: TGTGCCAGCAGCTCGAGGCTAGGGGGGCCAGAAGAGACCCAGTACTTC; CDR3: CASSSRLGGPEETQYF
size: many; D: .; J: TRBJ2-1; V: TRBV7-3; DNA: TGTGCCAGCAGACCGTCGGGGGCCCAGAATGAGCAGTTCTTC; CDR3: CASRPSGAQNEQFF
size: many; D: TRBD2; J: TRBJ2-5; V: TRBV7-2; DNA: TGTGCCAGCAGCTTAATAGCGGGACAAGAGACCCAGTACTTC; CDR3: CASSLIAGQETQYF
size: few; D: .; J: TRBJ1-5; V: TRBV20-1; DNA: TGCAGTGCTAGAGATAAATATAGCAATCAGCCCCAGCATTTT; CDR3: CSARDKYSNQPQHF
size: few; D: .; J: TRBJ2-1; V: TRBV7-2; DNA: TGTGCCAGCAGCTTGGGGGCTAGTAGCGAGCAGTTCTTC; CDR3: CASSLGASSEQFF
size: few; D: TRBD1; J: TRBJ1-5; V: TRBV6-2/TRBV6-3; DNA: TGTGCCAGCACAAACCGGGACAGGAGTAATCAGCCCCAGCATTTT; CDR3: CASTNRDRSNQPQHF
size: many; D: .; J: TRBJ1-2; V: TRBV4-1; DNA: TGCGCCAGCAGCCAAGAAAGGGCAGAAAACTATGGCTACACCTTC; CDR3: CASSQERAENYGYTF
size: many; D: TRBD2; J: TRBJ2-1; V: TRBV12-3/TRBV12-4; DNA: TGTGCCACTAGCGGGGGGGATAATGAGCAGTTCTTC; CDR3: CATSGGDNEQFF
size: many; D: .; J: TRBJ2-1; V: TRBV29-1; DNA: TGCAGCGTTGAAAAGGGAAATGAGCAGTTCTTC; CDR3: CSVEKGNEQFF
size: many; D: .; J: TRBJ2-1; V: TRBV6-5; DNA: TGTGCCAGCAGTTCCTACTCCTACAATGAGCAGTTCTTC; CDR3: CASSSYSYNEQFF
size: many; D: .; J: TRBJ2-3; V: TRBV5-1; DNA: TGCGCCAGCAGCAAAGGTCAGGGGGGGTCCACAGATACGCAGTATTTT; CDR3: CASSKGQGGSTDTQYF
size: many; D: TRBD2; J: TRBJ2-7; V: TRBV7-6; DNA: TGTGCCAGCAGCTTATCCGGCGGGGGGCAGTACGAGCAGTACTTC; CDR3: CASSLSGGGQYEQYF
size: many; D: TRBD1; J: TRBJ2-7; V: TRBV6-2/TRBV6-3; DNA: TGTGCCAGCAGTTTACCGGGACAGGGGTTTGCGGCCTACGAGCAGTACTTC; CDR3: CASSLPGQGFAAYEQYF
size: .; D: TRBD2; J: TRBJ2-1; V: TRBV5-1; DNA: TGCGCCAGCAGCCCCCTGGGGGGGGCCTACAATGAGCAGTTCTTC; CDR3: CASSPLGGAYNEQFF
size: many; D: .; J: TRBJ2-5; V: TRBV29-1; DNA: TGCAGCGGGTCCCGGGACCAAGAGACCCAGTACTTC; CDR3: CSGSRDQETQYF
size: many; D: TRBD1; J: TRBJ2-2; V: TRBV20-1; DNA: TGCAGTGCTGACAGGGTAGACACCGGGGAGCTGTTTTTT; CDR3: CSADRVDTGELFF
size: many; D: .; J: TRBJ1-5; V: TRBV4-1; DNA: TGCGCCAGCAGCCAAGATCGGGGGCAGCCCCAGCATTTT; CDR3: CASSQDRGQPQHF
size: many; D: .; J: TRBJ1-1; V: TRBV20-1; DNA: TGCAGTGCTAGCATGGAAGAGGGCACTGAAGCTTTCTTT; CDR3: CSASMEEGTEAFF
size: many; D: .; J: TRBJ2-1; V: TRBV4-3; DNA: TGCGCCAGCAGCCAAGTCGAGGGTGATGAGCAGTTCTTC; CDR3: CASSQVEGDEQFF
size: few; D: TRBD1; J: TRBJ2-7; V: TRBV5-1; DNA: TGCGCCAGCAGCTTCCAAGGACAGGGATCCTACGAGCAGTACTTC; CDR3: CASSFQGQGSYEQYF
size: .; D: TRBD1; J: TRBJ2-2; V: TRBV19; DNA: TGTGCCAGTAGTTTATGGACAGGGTTAACCGGGGAGCTGTTTTTT; CDR3: CASSLWTGLTGELFF
size: few; D: .; J: TRBJ1-5; V: TRBV19; DNA: TGTGCCAGTAGTATAGGGCAGGCTAGCAATCAGCCCCAGCATTTT; CDR3: CASSIGQASNQPQHF
size: .; D: .; J: TRBJ1-5; V: TRBV18; DNA: TGTGCCAGCTCACATACGGCAGGGACTGAGGGGGAGCCCCAGCATTTT; CDR3: CASSHTAGTEGEPQHF
size: .; D: TRBD2; J: TRBJ2-1; V: TRBV5-4; DNA: TGTGCCAGCAGCCTGACTAGCGGGGGGCTCAATGAGCAGTTCTTC; CDR3: CASSLTSGGLNEQFF
size: many; D: .; J: TRBJ1-2; V: TRBV29-1; DNA: TGCAGCGTTGAAGAAGACATAGGACCTAACTATGGCTACACCTTC; CDR3: CSVEEDIGPNYGYTF
size: many; D: .; J: TRBJ2-7; V: TRBV11-2; DNA: TGTGCCAGCAGGGGGTCCTACGAGCAGTACTTC; CDR3: CASRGSYEQYF
size: few; D: .; J: TRBJ2-5; V: TRBV23-1; DNA: TGCGCCAGCAGTCTTCCAGGGGTTACAGAGACCCAGTACTTC; CDR3: CASSLPGVTETQYF
size: .; D: .; J: TRBJ2-1; V: TRBV7-6; DNA: TGTGCCAGCAGCCTCCGAATCGGCGCGGGGGCCCTCAATGAGCAGTTCTTC; CDR3: CASSLRIGAGALNEQFF